The TCR beta chain under discussion was sequenced for a study of CD8 T cells in Susac syndrome. V gave up 1 base and J gave up 2 bases, with 12 bases separating them. There are 15 residues in the CDR3. Germline V lookup: CDR1 MNHEY, CDR2 SMNVEV (reference sequence). RNA, at roughly 0.5 to 1 ug, was reverse transcribed with random hexamers. TCRdb processed the immunoSEQ multiplex PCR reads anew with MiXCR; each CDR3 protein has one entry. There are approximately 25,000 distinct CDR3 sequences in the sample; roughly 95% occur only once, and roughly 0.59% lies in the top ten. Recently defined diagnostic criteria for definite or probable disease were fulfilled by Susac syndrome patients.

The chain is built from TRBV27 and TRBJ2-7; D may correspond to TRBD1 or TRBD2 (5 bases each). Sequencing input: CD8+ T cells from PBMCs. The TCR was taken from a human donor with Susac syndrome. CDR3 sequence reads: CASSLWGGSTYEQYF. The CDR3 region has the DNA TGTGCCAGCAGTTTATGGGGCGGGTCGACCTACGAGCAGTACTTC.